These T cell receptor beta chains were read from a single sample in a study of CD8 T cells in Susac syndrome. TCRdb used MiXCR to reprocess the immunoSEQ multiplex PCR reads, holding one entry per CDR3 protein. This table holds around 160,000 distinct CDR3 sequences, around 95% found once. The sequencing input was CD4+ T cells from PBMCs. Source of these receptors: a human donor in good health. CDR3s include the opening cysteine and the closing phenylalanine or tryptophan. D genes are given only for firm matches. Rows give clone size only sometimes, using once, few, many, or a class for an expanded clone.

j_gene	abundance	v_gene	len	d_gene	CDR3aa	CDR3nt
TRBJ2-7	-	TRBV25-1	14	-	CASSESGTYYEQYF	TGTGCCAGCAGTGAGTCCGGGACATACTACGAGCAGTACTTC
TRBJ2-1	-	TRBV30	19	TRBD2	CAWNQVTSGGAGAYNEQFF	TGTGCCTGGAATCAGGTGACTAGCGGGGGGGCCGGTGCCTACAATGAGCAGTTCTTC
TRBJ1-5	-	TRBV20-1	12	-	CSAPLANQPQHF	TGCAGTGCTCCTCTTGCCAATCAGCCCCAGCATTTT
TRBJ2-1	-	TRBV3-1	15	TRBD2	CASAVGLAAYNEQFF	TGTGCCAGCGCGGTGGGACTAGCGGCTTACAATGAGCAGTTCTTC
TRBJ2-1	-	TRBV7-2	15	-	CASSFKTGDYNEQFF	TGTGCCAGCAGCTTCAAGACAGGTGATTACAATGAGCAGTTCTTC
TRBJ2-1	-	TRBV5-4	18	-	CASSHRTSGARLYNEQFF	TGTGCCAGCAGCCATCGCACCTCCGGGGCCCGACTTTACAATGAGCAGTTCTTC
TRBJ1-6	-	TRBV27	14	-	CASSFRTLHSPLHF	TGTGCCAGCAGTTTCAGGACGCTTCATTCACCCCTCCACTTT
TRBJ2-7	few	TRBV15	13	-	CATSRVDSYEQYF	TGTGCCACCAGCAGGGTGGACAGCTACGAGCAGTACTTC
TRBJ1-1	-	TRBV4-3	13	-	CASSQVGATEAFF	TGCGCCAGCAGCCAAGTAGGAGCCACTGAAGCTTTCTTT
TRBJ2-1	once	TRBV9	13	-	CASSPDTLLEQFF	TGTGCCAGCAGCCCTGACACGTTGCTTGAGCAGTTCTTC
TRBJ2-1	-	TRBV18	11	-	CASSQRGEQFF	TGTGCCAGCTCCCAGAGGGGTGAGCAGTTCTTC
TRBJ1-1	-	TRBV29-1	12	-	CSAGPQRTEAFF	TGCAGCGCAGGACCGCAGCGGACTGAAGCTTTCTTT
TRBJ1-6	-	TRBV6-2/TRBV6-3	11	-	CASTRVGPLHF	TGTGCCAGCACGAGGGTGGGACCCCTCCACTTT
TRBJ2-7	-	TRBV7-9	12	-	CASSLIGDEQYF	TGTGCCAGCAGCTTGATCGGCGACGAGCAGTACTTC
TRBJ1-4	-	TRBV4-3	17	-	CASSQDFARTANEKLFF	TGCGCCAGCAGCCAAGATTTCGCGCGAACAGCTAATGAAAAACTGTTTTTT
TRBJ2-5	-	TRBV3-1	16	TRBD2	CASSRTSGGYAETQYF	TGTGCCAGCAGTCGGACTAGCGGGGGATATGCAGAGACCCAGTACTTC
TRBJ2-7	-	TRBV20-1	11	-	CSATRDNEQYF	TGCAGTGCTACTCGGGACAACGAGCAGTACTTC
TRBJ2-3	-	TRBV19	15	TRBD2	CASSSGGAYSDTQYF	TGTGCCAGTAGTAGCGGGGGGGCCTATTCAGATACGCAGTATTTT
TRBJ1-2	-	TRBV29-1	12	TRBD1	CSVGGQGYGYTF	TGCAGCGTGGGAGGACAGGGCTATGGCTACACCTTC
TRBJ1-1	-	TRBV7-2	14	TRBD1	CASSPHTGGREAFF	TGTGCCAGCAGCCCTCATACAGGGGGAAGAGAGGCTTTCTTT
TRBJ1-1	-	TRBV7-9	16	-	CASSLGRHNMNTEAFF	TGTGCCAGCAGCTTAGGACGCCATAACATGAACACTGAAGCTTTCTTT
TRBJ2-3	-	TRBV20-1	11	-	CSARETDTQYF	TGCAGTGCTAGGGAAACAGATACGCAGTATTTT